This T cell receptor beta chain is drawn from a study of monozygotic twins with inflammatory bowel disease. Study-level findings and limits: Patients got different immunosuppressive treatments, which may have made their repertoires more variable.

Remarks on this clonotype: Its target is not known.

Each sample's cDNA came from eight separate reactions. During cDNA synthesis, UMIs that each contained a 6-nucleotide sample barcode were added by means of template switching. TCRdb reanalyzed the 5' RACE reads and collapses them to one entry per CDR3 protein, without DNA. The listing contains over 100,000 distinct CDR3 sequences. Looked up from germline, CDR1 is LGHNA and CDR2 is YNFKEQ. CDR3 length equals 15 residues. Researchers collected around 2.5 ml of blood per donor. The sequenced sample consisted of blood. The source of this sequence is a human donor with ulcerative colitis or Crohn's disease, or a healthy co-twin of an affected twin (not recorded which). This sequence joins TRBV4-2 and TRBJ2-3; TCRdb outputs TRBD2, but without DNA this stays unchecked. The CDR3 sequence: CASSQEAGVVDTQYF.